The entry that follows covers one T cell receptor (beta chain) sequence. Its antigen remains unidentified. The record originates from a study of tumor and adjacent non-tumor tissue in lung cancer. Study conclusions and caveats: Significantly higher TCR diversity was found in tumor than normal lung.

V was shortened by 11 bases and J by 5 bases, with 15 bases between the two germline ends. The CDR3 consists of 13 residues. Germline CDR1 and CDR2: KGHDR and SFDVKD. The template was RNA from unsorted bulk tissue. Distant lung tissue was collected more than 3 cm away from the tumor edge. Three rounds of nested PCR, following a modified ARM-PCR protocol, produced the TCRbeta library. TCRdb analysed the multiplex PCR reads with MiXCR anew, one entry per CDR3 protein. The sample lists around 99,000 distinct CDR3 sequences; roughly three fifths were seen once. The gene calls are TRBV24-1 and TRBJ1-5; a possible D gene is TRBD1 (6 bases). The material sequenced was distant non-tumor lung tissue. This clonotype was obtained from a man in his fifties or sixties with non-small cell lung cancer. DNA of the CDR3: TGTGCCATCAAAAAACAGGGTTATCAGCCCCAGCATTTT. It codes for CAIKKQGYQPQHF.